Following are 28 T cell receptor beta chains from one sample sequenced in a study of T cell responses to AZD1222 COVID-19 vaccine. TCRdb's copy holds only in-frame clones and misses some; the assay was immunoSEQ multiplex PCR. The sample carries 100,000 or so clones, roughly 87% recorded once. The material was peripheral blood, obtained 28 days after the second AZD1222 dose. These receptors were collected from an adult who received the AZD1222 COVID-19 vaccine.

The chain has TRBV5-1 and TRBJ2-1; TRBD2 might be the D (5 bases). This CDR3 has 15 residues. The V gene lost 4 bases and the J gene lost 6 bases, with 17 bases spanning the gap. From germline, CDR1 is SGHRS and CDR2 YFSETQ. CDR3 protein: CASSRQLGSLNEQFF. Here the CDR3 DNA reads TGCGCCAGCAGCCGACAACTAGGATCCCTCAATGAGCAGTTCTTC.

The gene calls are TRBV5-5 and TRBJ2-3; 7 positions agree with TRBD1. The CDR3 extends over 14 amino acids. V shed 5 bases, J shed 0 bases, and the junction held 3 bases outside the gene matches. Looked up from germline, CDR1 is SGHKS and CDR2 is YYEKEE (reference sequence). The CDR3 here is CASRQGTSTDTQYF. In DNA form, the CDR3 reads TGTGCCAGCAGACAGGGGACAAGCACAGATACGCAGTATTTT.

This clone was observed a few times. V and J are TRBV5-1 and TRBJ1-5; D perhaps matches TRBD1 (6 bases). Trimming removed 1 base from V and 1 base from J, with 21 bases in between. The CDR3 length is 19 residues. Germline-derived CDR1 and CDR2 are SGHRS and YFSETQ. In nucleotides, the CDR3 is TGCGCCAGCAGCTTGTCAGGGGACCCTCACTTTCTCAGCAATCAGCCCCAGCATTTT. Translation gives CASSLSGDPHFLSNQPQHF.

This clone occurred a few times. This chain uses TRBV29-1 with TRBJ2-1, with 10 bases identical to TRBD2. Germline V gene lookup returns CDR1 SQVTM and CDR2 ANQGSEA. The ends lost 7 bases at V and 6 bases at J; junction bases unmatched: 6. CDR3 length equals 13 residues. This CDR3 reads CSASGREGNEQFF. For the CDR3, the DNA is TGCAGCGCTAGCGGGAGAGAGGGCAATGAGCAGTTCTTC.

This clone has only a few counts. The chain carries TRBV11-1 and TRBJ1-1; D not resolved. The CDR3 extends over 14 amino acids. Germline V gives CDR1 SGHAT, CDR2 FQDESV (reference sequence). V gave up 3 bases and J gave up 10 bases, with 18 bases separating them. CDR3 loop: CASSLGGQAIAAFF. As DNA, the CDR3 is TGTGCCAGCAGCTTGGGAGGGCAGGCGATCGCAGCTTTCTTT.

This chain joins TRBV7-8 and TRBJ2-5; TRBD2 agrees at 8 bases. J gave up 5 bases and V 5 bases, and 22 bases lay outside the gene matches. Germline lookup yields CDR1 SGHVS and CDR2 FQNEAQ. This CDR3 contains 19 residues. The CDR3 region has the DNA TGTGCCAGCAGCACATACTGGGCTACTAGCGGTCCCCCGAAGGAGACCCAGTACTTC. It is translated as CASSTYWATSGPPKETQYF.

The rearrangement uses TRBV7-2 and TRBJ2-1, with D perhaps matching TRBD2 (7 bases). V gave up 0 bases and J gave up 4 bases, with 16 bases separating them. Germline V gene lookup returns CDR1 SGHTA and CDR2 FQGNSA. The CDR3 has 17 residues. CDR3 coding DNA: TGTGCCAGCAGCTTAGCCGGGGGGCGGGGTGGGTACAATGAGCAGTTCTTC. Translating it yields CASSLAGGRGGYNEQFF. Full variable domain (outside the CDR3, taken from reference TRBV7-2 and TRBJ2-1): GAGVSQSPSNKVTEKGKDVELRCDPISGHTALYWYRQSLGQGLEFLIYFQGNSAPDKSGLPSDRFSAERTGGSVSTLTIQRTQQEDSAVYLCASSLAGGRGGYNEQFFGPGTRLTVL.

The chain links TRBV11-3 to TRBJ2-1, with TRBD1 matching over 7 bases. After removal of 0 bases from V and 0 bases from J, the junction contained 2 bases not matched to a gene. Germline assignment: CDR1 SGHNT and CDR2 YENEEA. The length of the CDR3 is 16 residues. CDR3 loop: CASSLEGTVSYNEQFF. The CDR3 DNA follows: TGTGCCAGCAGCTTAGAAGGGACAGTCTCCTACAATGAGCAGTTCTTC.

The J gene is TRBJ1-5, the V gene TRBV9; 7 bases are a match to TRBD1. This CDR3 is built from 15 residues. V lost 0 bases and J lost 4; bases outside the gene matches: 4. Looked up from germline, CDR1 is SGDLS and CDR2 is YYNGEE. CDR3 bases: TGTGCCAGCAGCGTAGGGGACAGCTTTAATCAGCCCCAGCATTTT. Encoded protein: CASSVGDSFNQPQHF.

This chain uses TRBV28 with TRBJ1-2; the match to TRBD1 covers 8 bases. CDR1 is MDHEN, CDR2 SYDVKM, per germline. Losses at the gene ends were 4 bases for V and 7 bases for J; bases not matched to a gene: 5. The CDR3 is 13 amino acids. CDR3 amino acids: CASSSRGPLGYTF. DNA of the CDR3: TGTGCCAGCAGTTCCAGGGGGCCCCTTGGCTACACCTTC.

CDR3 residues: CASSQQKVALANEKLFF. CDR3 in DNA: TGTGCCAGCAGCCAACAAAAGGTCGCGTTGGCTAATGAAAAACTGTTTTTT. V usage is TRBV14 and J usage is TRBJ1-4; D is ambiguous. V was pared by 2 bases and J by 3 bases, with 16 bases between. The CDR3 runs to 17 residues. Germline-derived CDR1 and CDR2 are SGHDN and FVKESK.

CDR3 amino acids: CASSPPASGSYEQYF. The DNA for the CDR3 is TGTGCCAGCTCACCACCGGCTAGCGGGAGTTACGAGCAGTACTTC. V is TRBV18 and J is TRBJ2-7, with 10 bases lining up with TRBD2. Germline CDR1 KGHSH, CDR2 LQKENI. After removal of 0 bases from V and 4 bases from J, the junction contained 3 bases not matched to a gene. The CDR3 is 15 amino acids.

V is TRBV9 and J is TRBJ2-6, with 7 bases lining up with TRBD1. The trim removed 4 bases at V and 1 base at J, leaving 11 bases unmatched. The CDR3 consists of 18 residues. From germline, CDR1 is SGDLS and CDR2 YYNGEE. CDR3 amino acids: CASSLQGEKGSGANVLTF. The CDR3 DNA reads as TGTGCCAGCAGCCTTCAGGGGGAAAAGGGGTCTGGGGCCAACGTCCTGACTTTC. Variable domain in full (rest from reference TRBV9 and TRBJ2-6): DSGVTQTPKHLITATGQRVTLRCSPRSGDLSVYWYQQSLDQGLQFLIQYYNGEERAKGNILERFSAQQFPDLHSELNLSSLELGDSALYFCASSLQGEKGSGANVLTFGAGSRLTVL.

V gene TRBV5-4 combines with J gene TRBJ2-1; 10 positions agree with TRBD1. The germline gives CDR1 SGHNT, CDR2 YYREEE (reference sequence). Germline trimming cut 7 bases from V and 10 bases from J; bases unmatched to any gene: 11. The CDR3 runs 14 residues. Here the CDR3 reads CASGWTGGTGEQFF. CDR3 sequence (DNA): TGTGCCAGCGGATGGACAGGGGGGACGGGGGAGCAGTTCTTC.

The genes are TRBV7-9 and TRBJ2-5, with 7 bases identical to TRBD1. Trimming took 5 bases from V and 3 from J; bases not matched to a gene: 12. This CDR3 has 16 amino acids. Germline CDR1 is SEHNR and CDR2 is FQNEAQ (reference sequence). The DNA for the CDR3 is TGTGCCAGCAGCCTGGGGCACGACAGGGCAGAAGAGACCCAGTACTTC. This gives the protein CASSLGHDRAEETQYF.

The rearrangement uses TRBV5-1 and TRBJ1-5; 12 bases line up with TRBD1. The germline CDR1 and CDR2 sequences are SGHRS and YFSETQ. The ends lost 4 bases at V and 9 bases at J; junction bases unmatched: 8. The CDR3 is 15 residues long. The CDR3 DNA is TGCGCCAGCAGCCCCGGGGACAGGGGGCTTGGGCCCCAGCATTTT. This gives the protein CASSPGDRGLGPQHF.

The rearrangement links TRBV19 to TRBJ2-2; TRBD2 matches 9 bases. Germline loops: CDR1 LNHDA, CDR2 SQIVND (reference sequence). The CDR3 extends over 16 amino acids. V lost 3 bases, J lost 7 bases, and 9 bases stayed unmatched. DNA for the CDR3: TGTGCCAGTAGTATCGTAGCGGGAGTCGGCGGCGGGGAGCTGTTTTTT. It is translated as CASSIVAGVGGGELFF. The entire variable domain, with the rest obtained from reference TRBV19 and TRBJ2-2, is as follows: DGGITQSPKYLFRKEGQNVTLSCEQNLNHDAMYWYRQDPGQGLRLIYYSQIVNDFQKGDIAEGYSVSREKKESFPLTVTSAQKNPTAFYLCASSIVAGVGGGELFFGEGSRLTVL.

The V and J genes are TRBV19 and TRBJ1-2; no clear D gene. This CDR3 region has 13 residues. Trimming took 9 bases from V and 6 from J, leaving 17 bases between them. Germline-derived CDR1 and CDR2 are LNHDA and SQIVND (reference sequence). As DNA, the CDR3 is TGTGCCAGCTCCTCGGGAATCCGAAATGGCTACACCTTC. It translates to CASSSGIRNGYTF. The whole variable domain, remainder taken from reference TRBV19 and TRBJ1-2, is DGGITQSPKYLFRKEGQNVTLSCEQNLNHDAMYWYRQDPGQGLRLIYYSQIVNDFQKGDIAEGYSVSREKKESFPLTVTSAQKNPTAFYLCASSSGIRNGYTFGSGTRLTVV.

V usage is TRBV28 and J usage is TRBJ2-1; D is undetermined. The V gene's germline CDR1 is MDHEN and CDR2 SYDVKM. V was pared by 3 bases and J by 0 bases, with 9 bases between. The CDR3 totals 15 residues. The CDR3 DNA reads TGTGCCAGCAGTTTGGAGTGGAGCTCCTACAATGAGCAGTTCTTC. Its translation is CASSLEWSSYNEQFF.

The rearrangement joins TRBV9 to TRBJ2-2, with TRBD2 matching over 7 bases. Germline trimming cut 2 bases from V and 5 bases from J; bases unmatched to any gene: 9. The CDR3 length is 16 residues. CDR1 is SGDLS and CDR2 is YYNGEE in the germline V gene. In DNA, the CDR3 is TGTGCCAGCAGCGTTAGGACGGGAGGTAGAACCGGGGAGCTGTTTTTT. It encodes CASSVRTGGRTGELFF. Variable domain in full (rest from reference TRBV9 and TRBJ2-2): DSGVTQTPKHLITATGQRVTLRCSPRSGDLSVYWYQQSLDQGLQFLIQYYNGEERAKGNILERFSAQQFPDLHSELNLSSLELGDSALYFCASSVRTGGRTGELFFGEGSRLTVL.

On this clone: Germline and junction disagree at one end, which may indicate a read error. J is TRBJ2-7 and V is TRBV6-5; 10 bases map to TRBD2. The CDR3 runs 14 residues. Germline values: CDR1 MNHEY, CDR2 SVGAGI. CDR3 DNA sequence: TGTGCCAGCTGTTATAGCGGGAGGAGAGGCGAGCAGTACTTC. It specifies CASCYSGRRGEQYF.

The V call is TRBV5-1, the J call TRBJ2-6; no definite D call. The V end lost 0 bases, the J end lost 4 bases, and 14 bases lay between the germline ends. The CDR3 extends over 17 amino acids. CDR1 and CDR2 (germline): SGHRS, YFSETQ. The CDR3 region has the DNA TGCGCCAGCAGCTTGGGCCAAGCCCAGACCGGGGCCAACGTCCTGACTTTC. Residues: CASSLGQAQTGANVLTF.

This chain links TRBV7-6 with TRBJ1-6; perhaps TRBD1 as D (5 bases). The ends were cut back, 1 base at V and 2 bases at J, with 9 bases in the middle. The CDR3 has 16 residues. Germline CDR1 is SGHVS and CDR2 is FNYEAQ. The CDR3 spells CASSLGAGPYNSPLHF. CDR3 bases: TGTGCCAGCAGCTTAGGGGCAGGGCCCTATAATTCACCCCTCCACTTT.

The chain is built from TRBV18 and TRBJ1-4, with D uncertain. This CDR3 has 15 amino acids. Trimming left V 3 bases short and J 7 bases short, with 15 bases between. Germline CDR1 reads KGHSH; CDR2 reads LQKENI. The CDR3 reads CASSPNWGPREKLFF. CDR3 nucleotide sequence: TGTGCCAGCTCACCCAACTGGGGTCCGCGTGAAAAACTGTTTTTT.

The chain carries TRBV3-1 (or the pseudogene TRBV3-2) and TRBJ1-2; D not certain. The CDR3 runs 17 residues. The germline V and J ends were trimmed by 4 bases and 0 bases, with 18 bases remaining between them. Germline V CDR1 and CDR2: LGHDT, YNNKEL (reference sequence). The CDR3 DNA follows: TGTGCCAGCAGCCCCCGGCGGATTGAGGTAGCTAACTATGGCTACACCTTC. This sequence encodes CASSPRRIEVANYGYTF.

This chain uses TRBV14 with TRBJ1-2, with TRBD1 as a possible D gene (6 bases). Germline CDR1 and CDR2: SGHDN and FVKESK. CDR3 length equals 16 residues. Trimming shortened V by 1 base and J by 5 bases, and 17 bases separated the two germline ends. The CDR3 is CASSQGQRGRGYGYTF. DNA of the CDR3: TGTGCCAGCAGCCAAGGCCAAAGAGGGAGGGGGTATGGCTACACCTTC. The full variable domain, with the rest looked up from reference TRBV14 and TRBJ1-2, is EAGVTQFPSHSVIEKGQTVTLRCDPISGHDNLYWYRRVMGKEIKFLLHFVKESKQDESGMPNNRFLAERTGGTYSTLKVQPAELEDSGVYFCASSQGQRGRGYGYTFGSGTRLTVV.

V gene TRBV30 combines with J gene TRBJ1-6; maybe TRBD1 (5 bases). This CDR3 has 13 residues. CDR1 and CDR2 (germline): GTSNPN, SVGIG (reference sequence). Between the trimmed V and J ends, which lost 5 bases and 7 bases, there was a span of 12 bases. In DNA, the CDR3 is TGTGCCTGGTCCGGGACCCTCAATTCACCCCTCCACTTT. It specifies CAWSGTLNSPLHF.

The V and J genes are TRBV4-1 and TRBJ2-1; TRBD2 might be the D (6 bases). The germline CDR1 and CDR2 sequences are MGHRA and YSYEKL. The CDR3 has 17 amino acids. V was pared by 6 bases and J by 9 bases, with 27 bases between. The CDR3 here is CASSQTRQAGFQIEQFF. The CDR3 DNA reads TGCGCCAGCAGTCAGACCCGGCAGGCGGGGTTCCAGATTGAGCAGTTCTTC.